This is a list of T cell receptor beta chains from one sample in a study of blood T cell repertoires in COVID-19. Sequenced by immunoSEQ multiplex PCR; TCRdb stores in-frame clones only, minus some. Among about 270,000 clones listed, around 90% were seen once. Sequences were obtained from PBMCs or T cells enriched from blood (not recorded which). These receptors all stem from a woman in her 30s with acute COVID-19. Each CDR3 is given with its conserved first and last residue. Each record gives: V gene, D gene, J gene, clone size, CDR3 protein, CDR3 DNA. The D gene is left open where the match is weak. For some rows the clone size is stated as once, few or many, or as a class when expanded; others skip it.

v_call: TRBV28
d_call: -
j_call: TRBJ2-7
clone_size: -
cdr3_aa: CASSLAGFAEQYF
cdr3_nt: TGTGCCAGCAGTTTAGCAGGGTTTGCCGAGCAGTACTTC

v_call: TRBV28
d_call: TRBD2
j_call: TRBJ2-2
clone_size: -
cdr3_aa: CASSLGTSDTGELFF
cdr3_nt: TGTGCCAGCAGTTTGGGGACTAGCGACACCGGGGAGCTGTTTTTT

v_call: TRBV9
d_call: -
j_call: TRBJ2-1
clone_size: -
cdr3_aa: CASSVVGNSYNEQFF
cdr3_nt: TGTGCCAGCAGCGTAGTCGGGAATTCCTACAATGAGCAGTTCTTC

v_call: TRBV19
d_call: TRBD2
j_call: TRBJ2-3
clone_size: -
cdr3_aa: CASSIRAGGGTDTQYF
cdr3_nt: TGTGCCAGTAGTATAAGGGCGGGAGGAGGCACAGATACGCAGTATTTT

v_call: TRBV11-2
d_call: TRBD2
j_call: TRBJ2-7
clone_size: -
cdr3_aa: CASNPLAGGIEQYF
cdr3_nt: TGTGCCAGCAACCCATTAGCGGGAGGGATCGAGCAGTACTTC

v_call: TRBV11-3
d_call: TRBD2
j_call: TRBJ2-1
clone_size: -
cdr3_aa: CASSLDAGLAGHRNNEQFF
cdr3_nt: TGTGCCAGCAGCTTAGACGCTGGGCTAGCGGGACACCGAAACAATGAGCAGTTCTTC

v_call: TRBV5-1
d_call: -
j_call: TRBJ1-1
clone_size: -
cdr3_aa: CASSLGFLATEAFF
cdr3_nt: TGCGCCAGCAGCTTGGGTTTTCTGGCCACTGAAGCTTTCTTT

v_call: TRBV10-3
d_call: -
j_call: TRBJ1-2
clone_size: once
cdr3_aa: CAISELTDRYGYTF
cdr3_nt: TGTGCCATCAGTGAGTTAACGGACAGATATGGCTACACCTTC

v_call: TRBV4-3
d_call: TRBD2
j_call: TRBJ2-3
clone_size: -
cdr3_aa: CASSPGLAPTDTQYF
cdr3_nt: TGCGCCAGCAGCCCAGGACTAGCGCCCACAGATACGCAGTATTTT

v_call: TRBV14
d_call: -
j_call: TRBJ1-2
clone_size: -
cdr3_aa: CASSQAAVMGYGYTF
cdr3_nt: TGTGCCAGCAGCCAAGCTGCGGTTATGGGCTATGGCTACACCTTC

v_call: TRBV7-3
d_call: -
j_call: TRBJ2-5
clone_size: -
cdr3_aa: CASSLGTTPREETQYF
cdr3_nt: TGTGCCAGCAGCTTAGGGACAACCCCTAGGGAAGAGACCCAGTACTTC

v_call: TRBV10-3
d_call: -
j_call: TRBJ2-2
clone_size: -
cdr3_aa: CAISDSQSNTGELFF
cdr3_nt: TGTGCCATTTCAGACAGTCAATCGAACACCGGGGAGCTGTTTTTT

v_call: TRBV12-3/TRBV12-4
d_call: -
j_call: TRBJ2-3
clone_size: -
cdr3_aa: CASTSLSTDTQYF
cdr3_nt: TGTGCCAGCACTAGCCTTAGCACAGATACGCAGTATTTT

v_call: TRBV5-1
d_call: TRBD2
j_call: TRBJ2-1
clone_size: -
cdr3_aa: CASSPTALTSGRAHEQFF
cdr3_nt: TGCGCCAGCAGCCCCACGGCGTTGACTAGCGGGAGGGCGCATGAGCAGTTCTTC

v_call: TRBV4-2
d_call: -
j_call: TRBJ1-6
clone_size: -
cdr3_aa: CASSRSWSSYNSPLHF
cdr3_nt: TGTGCCAGCAGTCGGAGCTGGAGCTCCTATAATTCACCCCTCCACTTT

v_call: TRBV9
d_call: -
j_call: TRBJ2-1
clone_size: -
cdr3_aa: CASSAWENTNEQFF
cdr3_nt: TGTGCCAGCAGCGCGTGGGAGAATACCAATGAGCAGTTCTTC

v_call: TRBV19
d_call: -
j_call: TRBJ2-1
clone_size: -
cdr3_aa: CASRVQDSGFNEQFF
cdr3_nt: TGTGCCAGTCGGGTCCAGGATAGCGGATTCAATGAGCAGTTCTTC

v_call: TRBV29-1
d_call: -
j_call: TRBJ2-2
clone_size: -
cdr3_aa: CSVLRRTGELFF
cdr3_nt: TGCAGCGTCCTGAGGAGGACCGGGGAGCTGTTTTTT

v_call: TRBV7-9
d_call: -
j_call: TRBJ1-2
clone_size: once
cdr3_aa: CASSLGGDYGYTF
cdr3_nt: TGTGCCAGCAGCTTAGGGGGGGATTATGGCTACACCTTC

v_call: TRBV5-6
d_call: -
j_call: TRBJ2-3
clone_size: -
cdr3_aa: CASSLLAGVTDTQYF
cdr3_nt: TGTGCCAGCAGCTTGTTGGCAGGGGTAACAGATACGCAGTATTTT

v_call: TRBV10-2
d_call: -
j_call: TRBJ2-7
clone_size: -
cdr3_aa: CASRRQGYEQYF
cdr3_nt: TGCGCCAGCAGAAGGCAGGGCTACGAGCAGTACTTC

v_call: TRBV5-1
d_call: TRBD2
j_call: TRBJ2-5
clone_size: -
cdr3_aa: CASSFGTSGIETQYF
cdr3_nt: TGCGCCAGCAGCTTCGGGACTAGCGGGATAGAGACCCAGTACTTC

v_call: TRBV25-1
d_call: -
j_call: TRBJ2-3
clone_size: -
cdr3_aa: CASRGLTPSTDTQYF
cdr3_nt: TGTGCCAGCAGGGGACTGACTCCTAGCACAGATACGCAGTATTTT

v_call: TRBV4-1
d_call: TRBD2
j_call: TRBJ2-2
clone_size: -
cdr3_aa: CASSHVGLAANTGELFF
cdr3_nt: TGCGCCAGCAGCCACGTCGGACTAGCGGCGAACACCGGGGAGCTGTTTTTT

v_call: TRBV28
d_call: TRBD2
j_call: TRBJ2-1
clone_size: -
cdr3_aa: CASRPPGGVNEQFF
cdr3_nt: TGTGCCAGCAGGCCCCCGGGAGGTGTCAATGAGCAGTTCTTC

v_call: TRBV5-1
d_call: TRBD1
j_call: TRBJ2-1
clone_size: -
cdr3_aa: CASSLGQGDRNEQFF
cdr3_nt: TGCGCCAGCAGCTTGGGGCAGGGGGATCGTAATGAGCAGTTCTTC

v_call: TRBV5-5
d_call: TRBD2
j_call: TRBJ2-3
clone_size: -
cdr3_aa: CASSSGTSGSKADTQYF
cdr3_nt: TGTGCCAGCAGTTCCGGGACTAGCGGGAGCAAGGCAGATACGCAGTATTTT

v_call: TRBV13
d_call: TRBD1
j_call: TRBJ2-2
clone_size: -
cdr3_aa: CASSSTRGRNTGELFF
cdr3_nt: TGTGCCAGCAGCTCTACCAGGGGGAGGAACACCGGGGAGCTGTTTTTT

v_call: TRBV30
d_call: -
j_call: TRBJ2-7
clone_size: -
cdr3_aa: CAWSEVAGVAYEQYF
cdr3_nt: TGTGCCTGGAGTGAGGTGGCAGGGGTAGCCTACGAGCAGTACTTC